This is a list of T cell receptor beta chains from one sample in a study of identical twins. One entry per CDR3 protein, called by TCRdb with MiXCR from the 5' RACE reads. Of approximately 680,000 distinct CDR3 sequences in the sample, 7% to 7.5% were seen once. Another study also made use of these data, one on yellow fever vaccine responses in identical twins.

Sequenced: PBMCs. The receptors derive from a woman aged 18-35 years in good health. The CDR3 runs from the conserved cysteine through the conserved F or W. A D gene is named only where the DNA matches it firmly. For some rows the clone size is stated as once, few or many, or as a class when expanded; others skip it.

d_gene	j_gene	abundance	v_gene	CDR3aa	CDR3nt
NA	TRBJ1-1	many	TRBV29-1	CSVEDAGYTEAFF	TGCAGCGTTGAAGACGCAGGGTACACTGAAGCTTTCTTT
TRBD2	TRBJ2-3	many	TRBV28	CASSPPGGPDTQYF	TGTGCCAGCAGTCCCCCGGGGGGACCAGATACGCAGTATTTT
TRBD2	TRBJ2-1	NA	TRBV2	CASVSSGKVNEQFF	TGTGCCAGCGTCTCTAGCGGGAAGGTCAATGAGCAGTTCTTC
NA	TRBJ2-1	NA	TRBV11-2	CASSLRQLSNNEQFF	TGTGCCAGCAGCTTAAGACAGCTTTCAAACAATGAGCAGTTCTTC
TRBD1	TRBJ1-1	many	TRBV29-1	CSAGTGAGTEAFF	TGCAGCGCCGGGACAGGGGCGGGAACTGAAGCTTTCTTT
TRBD1	TRBJ2-1	many	TRBV5-1	CASSLGDSLSYNEQFF	TGCGCCAGCAGCTTGGGGGACAGCCTCTCCTACAATGAGCAGTTCTTC
NA	TRBJ1-2	many	TRBV20-1	CSAREGGYTF	TGCAGTGCTAGAGAAGGAGGCTACACCTTC
TRBD2	TRBJ2-2	many	TRBV12-3/TRBV12-4	CASTLGRPNTGELFF	TGTGCCAGCACTCTCGGGAGGCCGAACACCGGGGAGCTGTTTTTT
NA	TRBJ2-7	NA	TRBV4-2	CASRSSGSSYEQYF	TGTGCCAGCAGAAGCAGCGGAAGCTCCTACGAGCAGTACTTC
NA	TRBJ1-1	few	TRBV6-2/TRBV6-3	CASTTGRDRMNTEAFF	TGTGCCAGCACCACGGGTCGAGACAGAATGAACACTGAAGCTTTCTTT
NA	TRBJ1-5	many	TRBV24-1	CATRDVRDGYRPQHF	TGTGCCACCAGGGACGTCCGGGACGGTTATCGGCCCCAGCATTTT